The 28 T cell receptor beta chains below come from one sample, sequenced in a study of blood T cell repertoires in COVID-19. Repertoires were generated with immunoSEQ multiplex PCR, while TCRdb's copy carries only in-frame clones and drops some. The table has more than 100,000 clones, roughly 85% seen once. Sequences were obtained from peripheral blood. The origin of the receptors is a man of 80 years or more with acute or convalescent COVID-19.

The CDR3 DNA reads TGTGCCAGCAGCTTCGGACAGGGTAATTCACCCCTCCACTTT. It yields the protein CASSFGQGNSPLHF. The chain uses TRBV7-2 and TRBJ1-6; TRBD1 agrees at 8 bases. Unmatched junction bases numbered 1, after V lost 3 bases and J lost 6 bases. This CDR3 spans 14 amino acids. Germline V CDR1 and CDR2: SGHTA, FQGNSA.

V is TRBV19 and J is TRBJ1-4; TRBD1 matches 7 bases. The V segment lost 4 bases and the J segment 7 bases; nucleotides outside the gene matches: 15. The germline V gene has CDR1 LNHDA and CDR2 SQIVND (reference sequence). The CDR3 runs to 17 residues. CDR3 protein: CASSSRRAQGVREKLFF. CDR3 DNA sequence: TGTGCCAGTAGTAGTAGAAGAGCGCAGGGGGTACGTGAAAAACTGTTTTTT. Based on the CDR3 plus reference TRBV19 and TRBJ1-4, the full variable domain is DGGITQSPKYLFRKEGQNVTLSCEQNLNHDAMYWYRQDPGQGLRLIYYSQIVNDFQKGDIAEGYSVSREKKESFPLTVTSAQKNPTAFYLCASSSRRAQGVREKLFFGSGTQLSVL.

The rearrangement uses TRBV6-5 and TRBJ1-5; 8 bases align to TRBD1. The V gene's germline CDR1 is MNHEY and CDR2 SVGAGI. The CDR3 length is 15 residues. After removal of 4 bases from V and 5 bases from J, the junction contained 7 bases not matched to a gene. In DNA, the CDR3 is TGTGCCAGCAGTTCGCCCGGCAGGGGGCATCAGCCCCAGCATTTT. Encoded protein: CASSSPGRGHQPQHF.

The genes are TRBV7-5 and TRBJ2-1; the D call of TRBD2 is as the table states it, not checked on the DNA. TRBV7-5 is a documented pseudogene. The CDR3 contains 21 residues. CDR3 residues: CARSLAPPSGRAAPRYNEQFF. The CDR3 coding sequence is TGTGCCAGAAGCTTAGCGCCCCCTAGCGGGAGGGCTGCCCCCCGGTACAATGAGCAGTTCTTC.

This CDR3 reads CASSFQGADEQFF. Here the CDR3 DNA reads TGTGCCAGCAGCTTCCAGGGGGCGGATGAGCAGTTCTTC. The V and J genes are TRBV5-4 and TRBJ2-1; TRBD1 agrees at 8 bases. CDR1 SGHNT and CDR2 YYREEE come from the germline V gene (reference sequence). V was pared by 2 bases and J by 8 bases, with 3 bases of the junction left unmatched. CDR3 length: 13 residues.

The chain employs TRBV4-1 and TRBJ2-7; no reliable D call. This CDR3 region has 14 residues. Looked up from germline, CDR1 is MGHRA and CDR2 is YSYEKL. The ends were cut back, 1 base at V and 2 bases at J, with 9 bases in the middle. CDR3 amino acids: CASSQVSKTYEQYF. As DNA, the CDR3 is TGCGCCAGCAGCCAAGTAAGCAAGACCTACGAGCAGTACTTC.

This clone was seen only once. In DNA form, the CDR3 reads TGTGCCAGCAGCCTTGCAGGGCAGGCCTACGAGCAGTACTTC. Protein product: CASSLAGQAYEQYF. The gene calls are TRBV7-9 and TRBJ2-7; weak D call: TRBD1 (5 bases). V was pared by 5 bases and J by 2 bases, with 13 bases between. CDR1 is SEHNR, CDR2 FQNEAQ, per germline (reference sequence). This CDR3 is built from 14 residues. Drawing the rest from reference TRBV7-9 and TRBJ2-7, the complete variable domain is DTGVSQNPRHKITKRGQNVTFRCDPISEHNRLYWYRQTLGQGPEFLTYFQNEAQLEKSRLLSDRFSAERPKGSFSTLEIQRTEQGDSAMYLCASSLAGQAYEQYFGPGTRLTVT.

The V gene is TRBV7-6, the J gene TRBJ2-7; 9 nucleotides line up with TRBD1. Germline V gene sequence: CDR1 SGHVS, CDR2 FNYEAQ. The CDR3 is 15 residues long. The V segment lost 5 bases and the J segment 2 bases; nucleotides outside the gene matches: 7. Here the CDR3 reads CASSITGGPAYEQYF. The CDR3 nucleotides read TGTGCCAGCAGCATAACAGGGGGCCCCGCCTACGAGCAGTACTTC.

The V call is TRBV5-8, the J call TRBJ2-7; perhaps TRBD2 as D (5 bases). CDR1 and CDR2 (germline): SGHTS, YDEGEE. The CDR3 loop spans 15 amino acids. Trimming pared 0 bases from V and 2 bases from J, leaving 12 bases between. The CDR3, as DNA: TGTGCCAGCAGCTTGGCCGGCCTCGGGGCCTACGAGCAGTACTTC. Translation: CASSLAGLGAYEQYF.

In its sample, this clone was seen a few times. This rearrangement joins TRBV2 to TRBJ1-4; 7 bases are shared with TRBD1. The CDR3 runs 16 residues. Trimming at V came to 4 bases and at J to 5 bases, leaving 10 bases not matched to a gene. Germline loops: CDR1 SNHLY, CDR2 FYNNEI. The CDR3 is CASSGDLGGGNEKLFF. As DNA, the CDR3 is TGTGCCAGCAGTGGTGACCTAGGGGGCGGAAATGAAAAACTGTTTTTT.

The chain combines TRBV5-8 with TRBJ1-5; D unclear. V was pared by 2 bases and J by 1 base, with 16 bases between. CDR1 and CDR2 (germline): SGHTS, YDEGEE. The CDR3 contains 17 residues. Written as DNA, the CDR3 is TGTGCCAGCAGCTTTAGTTTGGGAGATGGGAGCAATCAGCCCCAGCATTTT. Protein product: CASSFSLGDGSNQPQHF.

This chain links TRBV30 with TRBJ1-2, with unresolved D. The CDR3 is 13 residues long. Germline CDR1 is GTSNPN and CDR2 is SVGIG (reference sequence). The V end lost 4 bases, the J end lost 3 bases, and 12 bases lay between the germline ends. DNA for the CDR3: TGTGCCTGGAATCCGCTACCTGACTATGGCTACACCTTC. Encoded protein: CAWNPLPDYGYTF.

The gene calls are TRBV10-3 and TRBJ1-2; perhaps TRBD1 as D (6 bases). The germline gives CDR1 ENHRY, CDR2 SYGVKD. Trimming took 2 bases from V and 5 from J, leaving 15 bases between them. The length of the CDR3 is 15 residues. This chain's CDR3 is CAISEQGRFSYGYTF. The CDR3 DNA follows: TGTGCCATCAGTGAGCAGGGGCGGTTCTCTTATGGCTACACCTTC.

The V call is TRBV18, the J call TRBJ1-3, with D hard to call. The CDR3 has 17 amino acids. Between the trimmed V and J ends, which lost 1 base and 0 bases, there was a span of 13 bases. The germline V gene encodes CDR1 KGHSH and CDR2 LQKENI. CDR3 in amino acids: CASSPRWGEGSGNTIYF. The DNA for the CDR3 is TGTGCCAGCTCACCACGGTGGGGAGAAGGCTCTGGAAACACCATATATTTT.

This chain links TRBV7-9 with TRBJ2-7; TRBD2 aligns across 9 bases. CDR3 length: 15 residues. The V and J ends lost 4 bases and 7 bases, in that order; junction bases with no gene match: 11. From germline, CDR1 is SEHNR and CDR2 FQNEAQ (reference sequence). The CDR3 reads CASSSSGKVSLEQYF. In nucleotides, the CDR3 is TGTGCCAGCAGCTCTAGCGGGAAAGTCTCATTGGAGCAGTACTTC.

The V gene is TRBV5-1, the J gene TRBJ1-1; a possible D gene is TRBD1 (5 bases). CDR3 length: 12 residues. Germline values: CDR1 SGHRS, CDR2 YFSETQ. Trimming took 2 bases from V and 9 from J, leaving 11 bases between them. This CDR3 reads CASSFPGDQAFF. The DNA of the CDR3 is TGCGCCAGCAGCTTTCCGGGGGATCAAGCTTTCTTT.

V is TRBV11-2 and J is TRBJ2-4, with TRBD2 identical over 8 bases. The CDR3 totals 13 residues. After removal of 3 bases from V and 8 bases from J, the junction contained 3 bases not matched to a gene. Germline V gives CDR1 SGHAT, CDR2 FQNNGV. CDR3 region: CASSFTGGDIQYF. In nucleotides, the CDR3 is TGTGCCAGCAGCTTCACCGGGGGGGACATTCAGTACTTC. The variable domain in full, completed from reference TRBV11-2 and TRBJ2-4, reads EAGVAQSPRYKIIEKRQSVAFWCNPISGHATLYWYQQILGQGPKLLIQFQNNGVVDDSQLPKDRFSAERLKGVDSTLKIQPAKLEDSAVYLCASSFTGGDIQYFGAGTRLSVL.

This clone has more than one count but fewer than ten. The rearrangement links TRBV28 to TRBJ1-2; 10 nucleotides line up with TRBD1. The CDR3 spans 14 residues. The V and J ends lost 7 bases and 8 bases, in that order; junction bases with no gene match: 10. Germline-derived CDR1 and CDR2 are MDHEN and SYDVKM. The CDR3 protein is CASTMTGGAGGYTF. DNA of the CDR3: TGTGCCAGCACCATGACAGGGGGCGCTGGGGGCTACACCTTC.

The CDR3 loop reads CASSLALGVQPQHF. The CDR3 DNA reads as TGTGCCAGCAGCTTGGCCCTAGGGGTTCAGCCCCAGCATTTT. V is TRBV5-5 and J is TRBJ1-5; TRBD1 is a possible D gene (5 bases). There are 14 residues in the CDR3. The germline CDR1 and CDR2 sequences are SGHKS and YYEKEE (reference sequence). Trimming took off 0 bases at V and 6 bases at J, with 10 bases between the two ends.

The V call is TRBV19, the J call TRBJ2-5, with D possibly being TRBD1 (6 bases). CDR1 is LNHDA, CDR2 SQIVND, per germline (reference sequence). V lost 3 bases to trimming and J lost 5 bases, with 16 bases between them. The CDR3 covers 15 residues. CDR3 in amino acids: CASSMQTGLGETQYF. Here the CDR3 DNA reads TGTGCCAGTAGTATGCAAACAGGGTTGGGGGAGACCCAGTACTTC.

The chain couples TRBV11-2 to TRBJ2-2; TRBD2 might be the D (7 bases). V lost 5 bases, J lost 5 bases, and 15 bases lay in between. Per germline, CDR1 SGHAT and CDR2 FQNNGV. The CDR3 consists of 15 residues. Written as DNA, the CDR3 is TGTGCCAGCAGCCCCCGGGGGGCAGGTACCGGGGAGCTGTTTTTT. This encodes CASSPRGAGTGELFF.

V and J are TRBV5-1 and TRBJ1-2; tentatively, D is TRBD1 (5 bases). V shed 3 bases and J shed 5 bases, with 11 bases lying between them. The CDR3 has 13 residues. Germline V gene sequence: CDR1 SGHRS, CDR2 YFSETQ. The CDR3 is CASSYDSSYGYTF. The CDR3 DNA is TGCGCCAGCAGCTATGACAGCTCGTATGGCTACACCTTC.

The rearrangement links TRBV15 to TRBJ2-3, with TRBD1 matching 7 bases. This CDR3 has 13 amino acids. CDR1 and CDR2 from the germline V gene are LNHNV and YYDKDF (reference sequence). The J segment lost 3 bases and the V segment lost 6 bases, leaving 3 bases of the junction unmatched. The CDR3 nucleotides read TGTGCCACCAGGCCGACAGGGACAGATACGCAGTATTTT. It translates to CATRPTGTDTQYF.

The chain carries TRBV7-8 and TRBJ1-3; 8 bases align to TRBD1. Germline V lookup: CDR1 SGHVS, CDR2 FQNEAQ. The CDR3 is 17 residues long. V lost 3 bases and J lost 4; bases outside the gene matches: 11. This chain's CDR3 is CASSFTPGGAFGNTIYF. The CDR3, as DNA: TGTGCCAGCAGCTTTACCCCAGGGGGCGCTTTCGGAAACACCATATATTTT.

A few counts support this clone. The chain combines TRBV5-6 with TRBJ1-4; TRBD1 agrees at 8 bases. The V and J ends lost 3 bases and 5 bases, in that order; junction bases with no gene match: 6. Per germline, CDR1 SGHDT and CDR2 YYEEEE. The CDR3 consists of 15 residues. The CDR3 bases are TGTGCCAGCAGCTCGTCACAGGGGGAGAATGAAAAACTGTTTTTT. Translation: CASSSSQGENEKLFF.

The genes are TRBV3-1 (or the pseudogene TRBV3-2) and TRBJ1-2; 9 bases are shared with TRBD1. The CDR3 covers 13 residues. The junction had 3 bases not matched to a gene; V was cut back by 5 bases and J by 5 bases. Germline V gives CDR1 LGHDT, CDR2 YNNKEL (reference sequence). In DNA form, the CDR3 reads TGTGCCAGCAGCTTGGACAGGGGTTATGGCTACACCTTC. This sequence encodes CASSLDRGYGYTF.

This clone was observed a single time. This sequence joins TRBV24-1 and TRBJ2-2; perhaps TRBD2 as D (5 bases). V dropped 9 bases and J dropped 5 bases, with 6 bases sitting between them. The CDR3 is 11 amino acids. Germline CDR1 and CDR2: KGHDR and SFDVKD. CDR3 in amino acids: CATRGTGELFF. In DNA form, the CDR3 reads TGTGCCACCCGGGGAACCGGGGAGCTGTTTTTT.

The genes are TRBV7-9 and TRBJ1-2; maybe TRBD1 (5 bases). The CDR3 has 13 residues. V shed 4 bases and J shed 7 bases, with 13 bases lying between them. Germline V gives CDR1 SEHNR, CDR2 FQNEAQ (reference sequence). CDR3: CASSSDRNPGYTF. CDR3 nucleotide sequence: TGTGCCAGCAGCTCAGACAGAAATCCTGGCTACACCTTC. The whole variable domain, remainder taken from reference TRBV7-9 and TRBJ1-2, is DTGVSQNPRHKITKRGQNVTFRCDPISEHNRLYWYRQTLGQGPEFLTYFQNEAQLEKSRLLSDRFSAERPKGSFSTLEIQRTEQGDSAMYLCASSSDRNPGYTFGSGTRLTVV.